Listed below are T cell receptor beta chains from one sample, sequenced in a study of OX40 agonist ivuxolimab in advanced cancers. Only in-frame clones appear in the TCRdb table, and some are missing; sequencing was by immunoSEQ multiplex PCR. The sample contains some 20,000 clones, over 70% of which appear only once. Sequencing used CD4+ or CD8+ T cells sorted from blood, obtained in a trial of the OX40 agonist ivuxolimab. The source is an adult with an advanced solid tumor such as melanoma, head and neck, liver or kidney cancer. Each CDR3 is given without its conserved first and last residue. Only some rows state a clone size, as once, few, many or a class for expanded clones.

V	size	J	CDR3
TRBV7-9	NA	TRBJ2-3	ASVGTSTDTQY
TRBV28	NA	TRBJ2-1	ASSLSRELDEQF
TRBV2	NA	TRBJ2-1	ASMRSNYNEQF
TRBV28	NA	TRBJ1-1	ASSSSGTPNTEAF
TRBV5-1	NA	TRBJ2-1	ASRASGETYNEQF
TRBV27	NA	TRBJ2-7	ASSLDSQGSYEQY
TRBV28	few	TRBJ1-1	ASSPGWGTEAF
TRBV7-8	NA	TRBJ2-7	ASSLGGYYEQY
TRBV13	NA	TRBJ1-2	ASSKTGGDYGYT
TRBV2	NA	TRBJ2-3	ASSATLTSTDTQY
TRBV5-1	NA	TRBJ1-2	ASSLQGGSYGYT
TRBV5-1	NA	TRBJ1-1	ASSSGTLNTEAF
TRBV28	NA	TRBJ2-6	ASSLVTGANVLT
TRBV5-1	medium-sized	TRBJ1-1	ASGLGGTEAF
TRBV5-1	NA	TRBJ2-2	ASSSGLADNTGELF
TRBV27	NA	TRBJ1-6	ATRVATLYNSPLH
TRBV4-1	NA	TRBJ1-2	ASSLEKSYYGYT
TRBV2	NA	TRBJ1-4	ATRTGGPEKLF
TRBV5-1	NA	TRBJ1-1	ASSLEGQGALNTEAF
TRBV9	NA	TRBJ1-2	ASSKDVRGYT
TRBV6-1	once	TRBJ2-7	ASSGEILRQY
TRBV11-2	NA	TRBJ1-2	ASSLAQGWNYGYT
TRBV5-6	NA	TRBJ2-7	ASSSLMTSFGEQY
TRBV4-2	NA	TRBJ2-5	ASSQSGRGETQY
TRBV6-4	NA	TRBJ2-5	ASSDSPLAGGPLVGQETQY
TRBV6-5	NA	TRBJ1-3	ASSYSGGQAGNTIY
TRBV6-1	once	TRBJ1-2	ASSVKSGIWNYGYT
TRBV6-6	NA	TRBJ1-1	ATATSGFNTEAF
TRBV7-9	NA	TRBJ1-4	ASSLSKTGLSNEKLF
TRBV11-2	few	TRBJ1-3	ASSPGAAISGNTIY
TRBV6-1	NA	TRBJ1-1	ASTLSITDNTEAF
TRBV6-4	NA	TRBJ1-2	ASSVGQGAYGYT
TRBV5-4	NA	TRBJ2-6	ASSWPGQGVGANVLT
TRBV9	NA	TRBJ2-2	ASRVGPGGELF
TRBV9	NA	TRBJ1-1	ASSVAAQGTEAF
TRBV11-2	NA	TRBJ2-6	ASRNRRANVLT
TRBV6-1	NA	TRBJ1-5	ASSDGPTNQPQH